A selection of T cell receptor beta chains follows, all from one sample in a study of cytomegalovirus exposure and HLA in healthy donors. TCRdb keeps only in-frame clones here, not all; method: immunoSEQ multiplex PCR. Among 70,000 to 85,000 clones listed, roughly 92% were seen once. What was sequenced was PBMCs. The receptors derive from a woman aged 18-35 years in good health and CMV-seropositive. Each CDR3 is given with its conserved first and last residue. D genes are given only for firm matches. Some rows mark clone size as missing; the rest say once, few, many or name a class of expanded clone.

clone_size: .; v_call: TRBV27; j_call: TRBJ1-1; d_call: .; cdr3_nt: TGTGCCAGCAGCCAAGACGGGACTCACATGAACACTGAAGCTTTCTTT; cdr3_aa: CASSQDGTHMNTEAFF
clone_size: .; v_call: TRBV4-1; j_call: TRBJ1-5; d_call: TRBD1; cdr3_nt: TGCGCCAGCAGCAACCTTGGACAGGGCCATAGCAATCAGCCCCAGCATTTT; cdr3_aa: CASSNLGQGHSNQPQHF
clone_size: .; v_call: TRBV18; j_call: TRBJ2-7; d_call: TRBD2; cdr3_nt: TGTGCCAGCTCACCACGGGGAGGGTTCGAGCAGTACTTC; cdr3_aa: CASSPRGGFEQYF
clone_size: .; v_call: TRBV29-1; j_call: TRBJ2-5; d_call: .; cdr3_nt: TGCAGCGTTGAGAAGGGGATGCAAGAGACCCAGTACTTC; cdr3_aa: CSVEKGMQETQYF
clone_size: .; v_call: TRBV25-1; j_call: TRBJ1-4; d_call: .; cdr3_nt: TGTGCCAGCAGTGAATCGGGCAGGGGTAGTGAAAAACTGTTTTTT; cdr3_aa: CASSESGRGSEKLFF
clone_size: .; v_call: TRBV27; j_call: TRBJ2-1; d_call: .; cdr3_nt: TGTGCCAGCAGTTCGATCTCCGGGACTCACAATGAGCAGTTCTTC; cdr3_aa: CASSSISGTHNEQFF
clone_size: .; v_call: TRBV4-1; j_call: TRBJ1-1; d_call: .; cdr3_nt: TGCGCCAGCAGCCAGTCACAGGGATACACTGAAGCTTTCTTT; cdr3_aa: CASSQSQGYTEAFF
clone_size: .; v_call: TRBV11-2; j_call: TRBJ2-1; d_call: TRBD1; cdr3_nt: TGTGCCAGCAGCCATGACAGGGCTAAGCAGTTCTTC; cdr3_aa: CASSHDRAKQFF
clone_size: .; v_call: TRBV6-1; j_call: TRBJ2-7; d_call: .; cdr3_nt: TGTGCCAGCACCCCCGGCGGGCAGGGGCGCGAGCAGTACTTC; cdr3_aa: CASTPGGQGREQYF
clone_size: once; v_call: TRBV2; j_call: TRBJ2-3; d_call: .; cdr3_nt: TGTGCCAGCAGTCGCAGCCTGGGGGGTCGTAACACAGATACGCAGTATTTT; cdr3_aa: CASSRSLGGRNTDTQYF
clone_size: .; v_call: TRBV9; j_call: TRBJ2-3; d_call: TRBD2; cdr3_nt: TGTGCCAGCAGCGAGTCCGGGACTAGCGGGGAATTCACAGATACGCAGTATTTT; cdr3_aa: CASSESGTSGEFTDTQYF
clone_size: .; v_call: TRBV4-3; j_call: TRBJ2-2; d_call: .; cdr3_nt: TGCGCCAGCAGCCAAGGAACGTCAGGGGTAACCGGGGAGCTGTTTTTT; cdr3_aa: CASSQGTSGVTGELFF
clone_size: .; v_call: TRBV15; j_call: TRBJ1-3; d_call: TRBD1; cdr3_nt: TGTGCCACTTCAGACAGGGTACACACCATATATTTT; cdr3_aa: CATSDRVHTIYF
clone_size: .; v_call: TRBV18; j_call: TRBJ2-1; d_call: .; cdr3_nt: TGTGCCAGCTCCTTAGGTGGAGCTAACAATGAGCAGTTCTTC; cdr3_aa: CASSLGGANNEQFF
clone_size: .; v_call: TRBV4-3; j_call: TRBJ2-1; d_call: TRBD2; cdr3_nt: TGCGCCAGCAGCCAAGATGGTAGCGGGGGGAGGTCCTACAATGAGCAGTTCTTC; cdr3_aa: CASSQDGSGGRSYNEQFF
clone_size: .; v_call: TRBV6-6; j_call: TRBJ1-1; d_call: .; cdr3_nt: TGTGCCAGCCTTCGAGGGATGGGCACTGAAGCTTTCTTT; cdr3_aa: CASLRGMGTEAFF
clone_size: .; v_call: TRBV7-9; j_call: TRBJ2-7; d_call: .; cdr3_nt: TGTGCCAGCAGCGTGAGCGGAGACGGGTGGCTCTCCTACGAGCAGTACTTC; cdr3_aa: CASSVSGDGWLSYEQYF
clone_size: .; v_call: TRBV27; j_call: TRBJ1-1; d_call: .; cdr3_nt: TGTGCCAGCAGTTTGGATACGGGAAACACTGAAGCTTTCTTT; cdr3_aa: CASSLDTGNTEAFF
clone_size: .; v_call: TRBV6-6; j_call: TRBJ2-7; d_call: .; cdr3_nt: TGTGCCAGCAGTTACGGATCTGGGACATCGTACGAGCAGTACTTC; cdr3_aa: CASSYGSGTSYEQYF
clone_size: .; v_call: TRBV4-3; j_call: TRBJ1-2; d_call: .; cdr3_nt: TGCGCCAGCAGCCAAGAGGGAGGCGGCTACACCTTC; cdr3_aa: CASSQEGGGYTF
clone_size: .; v_call: TRBV10-1; j_call: TRBJ2-1; d_call: TRBD2; cdr3_nt: TGCGCCAGCAGTGAGTATGGACTAGCGGGCACCAATGAGCAGTTCTTC; cdr3_aa: CASSEYGLAGTNEQFF
clone_size: .; v_call: TRBV21-1; j_call: TRBJ2-7; d_call: .; cdr3_nt: TGTGCCAGCAGCAAAGGTCGGCGGGAAGCCTACGAGCAGTACTTC; cdr3_aa: CASSKGRREAYEQYF
clone_size: .; v_call: TRBV6-1; j_call: TRBJ2-3; d_call: .; cdr3_nt: TGTGCCAGCAATGAACCGGGACTCAACACAGATACGCAGTATTTT; cdr3_aa: CASNEPGLNTDTQYF
clone_size: .; v_call: TRBV7-8; j_call: TRBJ1-1; d_call: .; cdr3_nt: TGTGCCAGCAGCTTAGTCTGGGAGATGAACACTGAAGCTTTCTTT; cdr3_aa: CASSLVWEMNTEAFF
clone_size: .; v_call: TRBV9; j_call: TRBJ1-5; d_call: .; cdr3_nt: TGTGCCAGCAGTGAGGACACGACAAATCAGCCCCAGCATTTT; cdr3_aa: CASSEDTTNQPQHF
clone_size: .; v_call: TRBV6-1; j_call: TRBJ2-1; d_call: .; cdr3_nt: TGTGCCAGCAGTGAAGTTCGGGGTTCCTACAATGAGCAGTTCTTC; cdr3_aa: CASSEVRGSYNEQFF
clone_size: .; v_call: TRBV6-1; j_call: TRBJ2-1; d_call: .; cdr3_nt: TGTGCCAGCAGTGAAATGGGGCCTCAGGATGAGCAGTTCTTC; cdr3_aa: CASSEMGPQDEQFF
clone_size: .; v_call: TRBV15; j_call: TRBJ1-5; d_call: TRBD1; cdr3_nt: TGTGCCACCAGCCCGTCCCGCCAGAGACAGGGGGTCCGTAGTCGAGATCAGCCCCAGCATTTT; cdr3_aa: CATSPSRQRQGVRSRDQPQHF
clone_size: .; v_call: TRBV6-1; j_call: TRBJ2-1; d_call: .; cdr3_nt: TGTGCCAGCAGTGTACTAGCTAGTGGCAATGAGCAGTTCTTC; cdr3_aa: CASSVLASGNEQFF
clone_size: .; v_call: TRBV7-3; j_call: TRBJ2-6; d_call: .; cdr3_nt: TGTGCCAGCAGCTTACACGGGAGTTCTGGGGCCAACGTCCTGACTTTC; cdr3_aa: CASSLHGSSGANVLTF
clone_size: .; v_call: TRBV4-3; j_call: TRBJ2-1; d_call: TRBD2; cdr3_nt: TGCGCCAGCAGCCAAGATCGGCTAGCGGGGGGGCCGGGTAATGAGCAGTTCTTC; cdr3_aa: CASSQDRLAGGPGNEQFF
clone_size: .; v_call: TRBV5-1; j_call: TRBJ1-3; d_call: TRBD1; cdr3_nt: TGCGCCAGCAGCTCAACAGGGGATGGAAACACCATATATTTT; cdr3_aa: CASSSTGDGNTIYF
clone_size: .; v_call: TRBV10-2; j_call: TRBJ2-7; d_call: TRBD1; cdr3_nt: TGCGCCAGCAGTGATCGACAGGGCGCCTACGAGCAGTACTTC; cdr3_aa: CASSDRQGAYEQYF
clone_size: .; v_call: TRBV5-4; j_call: TRBJ2-7; d_call: TRBD1; cdr3_nt: TGTGCCAGCAGCTTGAAACAGGGGAGCTACGAGCAGTACTTC; cdr3_aa: CASSLKQGSYEQYF
clone_size: .; v_call: TRBV11-3; j_call: TRBJ2-2; d_call: .; cdr3_nt: TGTGCCAGCAGCTTTGGCACGGGGGTATCCCCTAACACCGGGGAGCTGTTTTTT; cdr3_aa: CASSFGTGVSPNTGELFF
clone_size: .; v_call: TRBV30; j_call: TRBJ2-5; d_call: .; cdr3_nt: TGTGCCTGGACCGGGTTGGCAGAGACCCAGTACTTC; cdr3_aa: CAWTGLAETQYF
clone_size: .; v_call: TRBV6-1; j_call: TRBJ2-7; d_call: .; cdr3_nt: TGTGCCAGTAAGGACACTCCCTACGAGCAGTACTTC; cdr3_aa: CASKDTPYEQYF
clone_size: .; v_call: TRBV27; j_call: TRBJ2-5; d_call: TRBD2; cdr3_nt: TGTGCCAGCAGCCGCCTTAGCGGGGGGGGCGGAGAGACCCAGTACTTC; cdr3_aa: CASSRLSGGGGETQYF
clone_size: .; v_call: TRBV9; j_call: TRBJ2-3; d_call: .; cdr3_nt: TGTGCCAGCAGCGTACAGAGCGGGAGCACAGATACGCAGTATTTT; cdr3_aa: CASSVQSGSTDTQYF
clone_size: .; v_call: TRBV29-1; j_call: TRBJ2-1; d_call: TRBD2; cdr3_nt: TGCAGCGTACCTAGCGGGTACTGGGGTGAGCAGTTCTTC; cdr3_aa: CSVPSGYWGEQFF
clone_size: .; v_call: TRBV5-1; j_call: TRBJ1-2; d_call: TRBD1; cdr3_nt: TGCGCCAGCAGCTCCTCCGGGACAGGGGTAGGCTACACCTTC; cdr3_aa: CASSSSGTGVGYTF
clone_size: .; v_call: TRBV29-1; j_call: TRBJ2-6; d_call: .; cdr3_nt: TGCAGCGTTCGTGGGCCTGGGGCCAACGTCCTGACTTTC; cdr3_aa: CSVRGPGANVLTF
clone_size: .; v_call: TRBV30; j_call: TRBJ2-7; d_call: .; cdr3_nt: TGTGCCTGGAGTGTACAACCCTACGAGCAGTACTTC; cdr3_aa: CAWSVQPYEQYF
clone_size: .; v_call: TRBV5-1; j_call: TRBJ2-7; d_call: TRBD2; cdr3_nt: TGCGCCAGCAGCTTGGAGGCGGTCGGCGGGGGGAGCTCCTACGAGCAGTACTTC; cdr3_aa: CASSLEAVGGGSSYEQYF
clone_size: .; v_call: TRBV6-5; j_call: TRBJ2-7; d_call: TRBD2; cdr3_nt: TGTGCCAGGGGGGGGTCCCCCGGCGAGCAGTACTTC; cdr3_aa: CARGGSPGEQYF
clone_size: .; v_call: TRBV18; j_call: TRBJ2-7; d_call: TRBD1; cdr3_nt: TGTGCCAGCTCACCTCTGGACAGGGAGGCCGAGCAGTACTTC; cdr3_aa: CASSPLDREAEQYF
clone_size: .; v_call: TRBV2; j_call: TRBJ1-1; d_call: .; cdr3_nt: TGTGCCAGCATAGAGGGTCGGGGGGCTGAAGCTTTCTTT; cdr3_aa: CASIEGRGAEAFF
clone_size: .; v_call: TRBV29-1; j_call: TRBJ1-1; d_call: .; cdr3_nt: TGCAGCGTGGAGGAAACTGAAGCTTTCTTT; cdr3_aa: CSVEETEAFF
clone_size: .; v_call: TRBV2; j_call: TRBJ2-2; d_call: .; cdr3_nt: TGTGCCAGCAGTGAACTAATAAACGGGGAGCTGTTTTTT; cdr3_aa: CASSELINGELFF
clone_size: .; v_call: TRBV18; j_call: TRBJ2-2; d_call: .; cdr3_nt: TGTGCCAGCTCACCCTCGGGGGACACCGGGGAGCTGTTTTTT; cdr3_aa: CASSPSGDTGELFF
clone_size: .; v_call: TRBV9; j_call: TRBJ2-5; d_call: TRBD2; cdr3_nt: TGTGCCAGCAGCATTCGAGCGGGAGAAGAGACCCAGTACTTC; cdr3_aa: CASSIRAGEETQYF
clone_size: .; v_call: TRBV4-1; j_call: TRBJ2-7; d_call: TRBD2; cdr3_nt: TGCGCCAGCAGCCCCGGTAGCGGGGGGGGATCCTACGAGCAGTACTTC; cdr3_aa: CASSPGSGGGSYEQYF
clone_size: .; v_call: TRBV5-1; j_call: TRBJ2-3; d_call: TRBD1; cdr3_nt: TGCGCCAGCAGCTTGGGTGGGACAGGGTTATTTGATACGCAGTATTTT; cdr3_aa: CASSLGGTGLFDTQYF
clone_size: .; v_call: TRBV6-1; j_call: TRBJ1-6; d_call: .; cdr3_nt: TGTGCCAGCAGTGAAGAACCCGGGGGGGGCCCTCTCCACTTT; cdr3_aa: CASSEEPGGGPLHF
clone_size: .; v_call: TRBV7-2; j_call: TRBJ2-7; d_call: TRBD1; cdr3_nt: TGTGCCAGCAGCCTCTCTTCCCAGGGGGCGTACGAGCAGTACTTC; cdr3_aa: CASSLSSQGAYEQYF
clone_size: .; v_call: TRBV7-9; j_call: TRBJ2-7; d_call: TRBD2; cdr3_nt: TGTGCCAGCAGCGTCTCCCAGACTAGCGGGGTCCCCTACGAGCAGTACTTC; cdr3_aa: CASSVSQTSGVPYEQYF
clone_size: .; v_call: TRBV19; j_call: TRBJ2-1; d_call: TRBD2; cdr3_nt: TGTGCCAGCACTTCGGGACTAGCTTTAAATGAGCAGTTCTTC; cdr3_aa: CASTSGLALNEQFF
clone_size: .; v_call: TRBV5-1; j_call: TRBJ2-5; d_call: TRBD1; cdr3_nt: TGCGCCAGCAGCTCCGGGACAGGGAACCTTCAAGAGACCCAGTACTTC; cdr3_aa: CASSSGTGNLQETQYF
clone_size: .; v_call: TRBV19; j_call: TRBJ1-5; d_call: .; cdr3_nt: TGTGCCAGTAGTATGGTTGGGGGGAATAGCAATCAGCCCCAGCATTTT; cdr3_aa: CASSMVGGNSNQPQHF